This T cell receptor (beta chain) was retrieved from a study of blood T cell repertoires in COVID-19. The CDR3 is 11 residues long. Germline CDR1 is LGHNA and CDR2 is YSLEER. The V gene lost 4 bases and the J gene lost 5 bases, with 5 bases spanning the gap. Clones were read by immunoSEQ multiplex PCR, and TCRdb kept only the in-frame ones, dropping some. The data contain tens of thousands of clones, roughly 84% of them singletons. The V and J genes are TRBV4-3 and TRBJ2-5, with unresolved D. The clonotype comes from a man aged 45-65 years with acute or convalescent COVID-19. The sample comprised peripheral blood. The CDR3 sequence is CASSLGETQYF. The CDR3 nucleotides are TGCGCCAGCAGCCTGGGCGAGACCCAGTACTTC.